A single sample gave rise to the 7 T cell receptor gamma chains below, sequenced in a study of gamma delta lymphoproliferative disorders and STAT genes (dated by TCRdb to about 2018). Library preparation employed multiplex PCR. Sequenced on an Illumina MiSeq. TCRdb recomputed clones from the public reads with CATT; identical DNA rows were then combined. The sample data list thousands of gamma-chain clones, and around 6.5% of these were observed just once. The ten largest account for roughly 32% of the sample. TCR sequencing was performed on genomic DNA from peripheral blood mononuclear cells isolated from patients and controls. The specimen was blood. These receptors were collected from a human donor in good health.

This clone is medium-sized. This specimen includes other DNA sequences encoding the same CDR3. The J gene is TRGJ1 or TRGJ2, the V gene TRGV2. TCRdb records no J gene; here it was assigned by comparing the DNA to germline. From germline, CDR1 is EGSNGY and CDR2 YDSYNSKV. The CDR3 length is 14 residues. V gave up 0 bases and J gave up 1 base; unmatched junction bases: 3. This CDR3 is CATWDGPNYYKKLF. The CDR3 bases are TGTGCCACCTGGGACGGGCCCAATTATTATAAGAAACTCTTT.

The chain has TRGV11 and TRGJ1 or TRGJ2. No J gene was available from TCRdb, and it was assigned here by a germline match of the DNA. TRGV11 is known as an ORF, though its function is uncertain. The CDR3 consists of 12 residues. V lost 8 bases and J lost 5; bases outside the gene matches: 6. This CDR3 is CACWTANYKKLF. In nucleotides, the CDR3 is TGTGCCTGCTGGACGGCCAATTATAAGAAACTCTTT.

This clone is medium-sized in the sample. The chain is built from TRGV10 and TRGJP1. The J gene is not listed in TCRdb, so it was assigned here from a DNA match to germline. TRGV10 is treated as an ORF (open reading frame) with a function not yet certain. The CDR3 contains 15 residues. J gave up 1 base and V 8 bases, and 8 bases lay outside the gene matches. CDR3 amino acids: CAAWDQGTTGWFKIF. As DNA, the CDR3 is TGTGCTGCGTGGGATCAGGGTACCACTGGTTGGTTCAAGATATTT.

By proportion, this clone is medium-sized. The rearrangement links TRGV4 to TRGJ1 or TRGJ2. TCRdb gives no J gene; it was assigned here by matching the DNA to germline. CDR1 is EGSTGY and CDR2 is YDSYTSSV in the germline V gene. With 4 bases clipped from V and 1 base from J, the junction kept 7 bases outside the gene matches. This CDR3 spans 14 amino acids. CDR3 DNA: TGTGCCACCTGGGAATCCGAAAATTATTATAAGAAACTCTTT. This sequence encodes CATWESENYYKKLF.

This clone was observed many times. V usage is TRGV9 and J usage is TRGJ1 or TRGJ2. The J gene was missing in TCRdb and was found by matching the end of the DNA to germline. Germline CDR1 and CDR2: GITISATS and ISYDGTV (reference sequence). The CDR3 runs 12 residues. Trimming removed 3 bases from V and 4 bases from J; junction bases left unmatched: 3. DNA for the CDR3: TGTGCCTTGTGGGAGCAATATTATAAGAAACTCTTT. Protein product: CALWEQYYKKLF.

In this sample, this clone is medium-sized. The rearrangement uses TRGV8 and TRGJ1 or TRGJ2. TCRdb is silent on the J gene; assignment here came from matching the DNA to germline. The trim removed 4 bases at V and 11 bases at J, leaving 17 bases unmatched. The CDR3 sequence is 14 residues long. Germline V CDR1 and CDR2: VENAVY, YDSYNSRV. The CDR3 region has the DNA TGTGCCACCTGGGAAGTGTATGACGCGGAGGAGAAACTCTTT. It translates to CATWEVYDAEEKLF.

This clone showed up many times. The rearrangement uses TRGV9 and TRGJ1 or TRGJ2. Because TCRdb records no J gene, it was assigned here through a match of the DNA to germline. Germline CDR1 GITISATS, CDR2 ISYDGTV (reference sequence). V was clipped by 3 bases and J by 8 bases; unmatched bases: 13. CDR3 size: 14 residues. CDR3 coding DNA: TGTGCCTTGTGGGAGACCCCGGGTTTAGATAAGAAACTCTTT. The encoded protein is CALWETPGLDKKLF.